Listed below are T cell receptor beta chains from one sample, sequenced in a study of blood T cells in healthy people across ages. TCRdb fed the 5' RACE reads into MiXCR, producing one record per CDR3 protein. The repertoire holds hundreds of thousands of distinct CDR3 sequences, with just over 55% as singletons. The sample consisted of blood. The receptors shown here come from a man aged 40-50 years in good health. Both conserved end residues are part of each CDR3. The order of the fields is CDR3 DNA, CDR3 protein, D gene, V gene, clone size, CDR3 length, J gene. The D gene is left open where the match is weak. The listing skips clone size in some rows; elsewhere it reads once, few, many or a size class.

DNA: TGTGCCAGCAGCGTCCGTTGGGAAAAACTGTTTTTT; CDR3: CASSVRWEKLFF; D: -; V: TRBV9; size: -; length: 12; J: TRBJ1-4
DNA: TGTGCCAGCAGCTCCCCCCGGAGGACTAGCGGCCCTTACGAGCAGTACTTC; CDR3: CASSSPRRTSGPYEQYF; D: TRBD2; V: TRBV9; size: -; length: 17; J: TRBJ2-7
DNA: TGTGCCAGCAGCTCCCGGACAGGGGGGCTCTATGGCTACACCTTC; CDR3: CASSSRTGGLYGYTF; D: TRBD1; V: TRBV4-2; size: -; length: 15; J: TRBJ1-2
DNA: TGTGCCAGCAGCTTAGATGGGGCAGACCTAGAGACCCAGTACTTC; CDR3: CASSLDGADLETQYF; D: -; V: TRBV11-2; size: few; length: 15; J: TRBJ2-5
DNA: TGTGCCAGCAGCTTAGCGGGAGGGCGAACTAGCACAGATACGCAGTATTTT; CDR3: CASSLAGGRTSTDTQYF; D: TRBD2; V: TRBV9; size: -; length: 17; J: TRBJ2-3
DNA: TGTGCCAGCAGCTTCGGGACAGGGGGCGCAAGGGGCTACACCTTC; CDR3: CASSFGTGGARGYTF; D: TRBD1; V: TRBV7-2; size: few; length: 15; J: TRBJ1-2
DNA: TGCGCCAGCAGCCCCTGGGGTGAAACAAGCTCTGGGGCCAACGTCCTGACTTTC; CDR3: CASSPWGETSSGANVLTF; D: -; V: TRBV5-1; size: -; length: 18; J: TRBJ2-6
DNA: TGCGCCAGCAGTGAGTCGAGGTCAGATACGCAGTATTTT; CDR3: CASSESRSDTQYF; D: -; V: TRBV10-2; size: -; length: 13; J: TRBJ2-3
DNA: TGTGCCAGCAGTGCCGGGACAGGGTGGTCCACATACGAGCAGTACTTC; CDR3: CASSAGTGWSTYEQYF; D: TRBD1; V: TRBV27; size: few; length: 16; J: TRBJ2-7
DNA: TGTGCCAGCAGCCGGTGGGACGGCTACAATGAGCAGTTCTTC; CDR3: CASSRWDGYNEQFF; D: -; V: TRBV3-1; size: -; length: 14; J: TRBJ2-1
DNA: TGTGCCAGCAGTCCGACAGGGGTGGTTCAGCTCCAGCATTTT; CDR3: CASSPTGVVQLQHF; D: TRBD1; V: TRBV7-2; size: -; length: 14; J: TRBJ1-5
DNA: TGTGCCAGCAGCTTATTGGTAGCGGCGGCCACTCAGCAGTACTTC; CDR3: CASSLLVAAATQQYF; D: -; V: TRBV7-2; size: -; length: 15; J: TRBJ2-7
DNA: TGTGCCAGCAGTGCCGGGACTAGAAGCAAGACCCAAGAGACCCAGTACTTC; CDR3: CASSAGTRSKTQETQYF; D: TRBD2; V: TRBV9; size: -; length: 17; J: TRBJ2-5
DNA: TGTGCCAGCAGTGTGAACAGGGGAGCAGAGACCCAGTACTTC; CDR3: CASSVNRGAETQYF; D: TRBD1; V: TRBV6-1; size: -; length: 14; J: TRBJ2-5
DNA: TGTGCCAGCTCACCACGTATAGGGAGTCCCACAGATACGCAGTATTTT; CDR3: CASSPRIGSPTDTQYF; D: -; V: TRBV18; size: -; length: 16; J: TRBJ2-3
DNA: TGTGCCAGCAGTCCCGGGACTAGCGGGAGGGAACCCCCCTACGAGCAGTACTTC; CDR3: CASSPGTSGREPPYEQYF; D: TRBD2; V: TRBV12-3/TRBV12-4; size: -; length: 18; J: TRBJ2-7
DNA: TGCAGTGCCATAGGGGGACAGGGGGCCGTCGGGGCCAACGTCCTGACTTTC; CDR3: CSAIGGQGAVGANVLTF; D: TRBD1; V: TRBV20-1; size: -; length: 17; J: TRBJ2-6
DNA: TGTGCCAGTAGTACTACCTGGGACACCCAAGAGACCCAGTACTTC; CDR3: CASSTTWDTQETQYF; D: -; V: TRBV19; size: -; length: 15; J: TRBJ2-5
DNA: TGTGCCAGCAGCTTAGGTGCGAGGGCGAAAGAAAAACTGTTTTTT; CDR3: CASSLGARAKEKLFF; D: -; V: TRBV7-2; size: few; length: 15; J: TRBJ1-4
DNA: TGTGCCAGCAGCCTCGACGCAGACCAAACTAATTCACCCCTCCACTTT; CDR3: CASSLDADQTNSPLHF; D: -; V: TRBV5-5; size: -; length: 16; J: TRBJ1-6
DNA: TGTGCCAGCAGTTACACTGAGGGTAGCAATCAGCCCCAGCATTTT; CDR3: CASSYTEGSNQPQHF; D: -; V: TRBV6-2/TRBV6-3; size: -; length: 15; J: TRBJ1-5
DNA: TGTGCCAGCAGTGAAGGGGGGAGGGGGTGGAAGACCCAGTACTTC; CDR3: CASSEGGRGWKTQYF; D: -; V: TRBV2; size: -; length: 15; J: TRBJ2-5
DNA: TGTGCCAGCACCTCAGGGGCAGGCGAGCAGTTCTTC; CDR3: CASTSGAGEQFF; D: -; V: TRBV9; size: -; length: 12; J: TRBJ2-1
DNA: TGTGCCAGCACCACTACGGACGGACGGACTAATGAGCAGTTCTTC; CDR3: CASTTTDGRTNEQFF; D: -; V: TRBV11-3; size: once; length: 15; J: TRBJ2-1
DNA: TGTGCCAGCAGCCCCCCCCTTAGCGCAGATACGCAGTATTTT; CDR3: CASSPPLSADTQYF; D: -; V: TRBV7-9; size: -; length: 14; J: TRBJ2-3
DNA: TGTGCCAGCAGCTTTCGACTAGCGGGGAAATACAATGAGCAGTTCTTC; CDR3: CASSFRLAGKYNEQFF; D: TRBD2; V: TRBV27; size: once; length: 16; J: TRBJ2-1
DNA: TGTGCCAGCAGTTTAGGCGCTAGCAGGGGGGCAGATACGCAGTATTTT; CDR3: CASSLGASRGADTQYF; D: -; V: TRBV12-3/TRBV12-4; size: -; length: 16; J: TRBJ2-3
DNA: TGTGCCAGCAGCCAAGGTCCCGCAGCTAACTATGGCTACACCTTC; CDR3: CASSQGPAANYGYTF; D: -; V: TRBV3-1; size: few; length: 15; J: TRBJ1-2
DNA: TGTGCCAGATTGGGGTCCAGCGGGAGGGCCGAGCCTCCTAGCACAGATACGCAGTATTTT; CDR3: CARLGSSGRAEPPSTDTQYF; D: TRBD2; V: TRBV6-1; size: few; length: 20; J: TRBJ2-3
DNA: TGTGCCACCAGCCTGGGGGCTAGCGGGGGGAATGAGCAGTACTTC; CDR3: CATSLGASGGNEQYF; D: TRBD2; V: TRBV24-1; size: -; length: 15; J: TRBJ2-7
DNA: TGCAGCGTTACAGGGTCTGGGGTCAACGTCCTGACTTTC; CDR3: CSVTGSGVNVLTF; D: -; V: TRBV29-1; size: -; length: 13; J: TRBJ2-6
DNA: TGCGCCAGCAGCTTGGCCGGGCAGGGGAACTATGGCTACACCTTC; CDR3: CASSLAGQGNYGYTF; D: -; V: TRBV5-1; size: -; length: 15; J: TRBJ1-2
DNA: TGCAGCATACGAGACGGTCAAGAGACCCAGTACTTC; CDR3: CSIRDGQETQYF; D: -; V: TRBV29-1; size: many; length: 12; J: TRBJ2-5
DNA: TGTGCCAGCAGTTTATCAGGGGGCGTCGGGACTAGCAGGAATGAGCAGTTCTTC; CDR3: CASSLSGGVGTSRNEQFF; D: -; V: TRBV6-2/TRBV6-3; size: -; length: 18; J: TRBJ2-1
DNA: TGTGCCAGCAGCGTATACGGGGTTTCCGGCGAGCAGTACTTC; CDR3: CASSVYGVSGEQYF; D: -; V: TRBV9; size: -; length: 14; J: TRBJ2-7
DNA: TGTGCCAGCAGCGCCCGACAGGCCGGGACTGAAGCTTTCTTT; CDR3: CASSARQAGTEAFF; D: -; V: TRBV9; size: -; length: 14; J: TRBJ1-1
DNA: TGTGCCAGCAGCTTAGTGCGGTCAGCTCGGGGTGGGGCCGATGAGCAGTTCTTC; CDR3: CASSLVRSARGGADEQFF; D: -; V: TRBV7-2; size: -; length: 18; J: TRBJ2-1
DNA: TGTGCCAGCAGTATCTCAGGGGGCGCAGAGACCCAGTACTTC; CDR3: CASSISGGAETQYF; D: TRBD1; V: TRBV25-1; size: -; length: 14; J: TRBJ2-5
DNA: TGTGCCAGCAGTTTCGGTGTTGGGTTTCGGAATGAGCAGTTCTTC; CDR3: CASSFGVGFRNEQFF; D: -; V: TRBV27; size: once; length: 15; J: TRBJ2-1
DNA: TGTGCCAGCAACCCTCCGCGGGGATCAGGGGGCAAGCGGGGACCTTACAATGAGCAGTTCTTC; CDR3: CASNPPRGSGGKRGPYNEQFF; D: -; V: TRBV9; size: -; length: 21; J: TRBJ2-1
DNA: TGCAGCGTTTTCCTTTGGGTTGGGCGCTTCTCTTCGGAGCAGTACTTC; CDR3: CSVFLWVGRFSSEQYF; D: -; V: TRBV29-1; size: -; length: 16; J: TRBJ2-7
DNA: TGCAGTGCTAGAGATCGGGGACTAGCGGGGGGCCAAGAAAAGATAGAGACCCAGTACTTC; CDR3: CSARDRGLAGGQEKIETQYF; D: TRBD2; V: TRBV20-1; size: -; length: 20; J: TRBJ2-5
DNA: TGTGCCAGCAGAAGGGGAGTCGCCTCCTACAATGAGCAGTTCTTC; CDR3: CASRRGVASYNEQFF; D: -; V: TRBV27; size: -; length: 15; J: TRBJ2-1
DNA: TGTGCCAGCAGTTTGGTCCAGGCGAACTATGGCTACACCTTC; CDR3: CASSLVQANYGYTF; D: -; V: TRBV28; size: once; length: 14; J: TRBJ1-2
DNA: TGCGCCAGCAGACCTTATTTCGACTCCTACGAGCAGTACTTC; CDR3: CASRPYFDSYEQYF; D: -; V: TRBV4-1; size: -; length: 14; J: TRBJ2-7
DNA: TGTGCCATCAGTGTTGGACAGCCAGAGACCCAGTACTTC; CDR3: CAISVGQPETQYF; D: -; V: TRBV10-3; size: few; length: 13; J: TRBJ2-5
DNA: TGCGCCAGCAGCAGCGGGACAGGGGGAATAGCGACAGATACGCAGTATTTT; CDR3: CASSSGTGGIATDTQYF; D: TRBD1; V: TRBV5-1; size: -; length: 17; J: TRBJ2-3
DNA: TGCAGTGCTGAACTCGGGCCGACCGAGCAGTACTTC; CDR3: CSAELGPTEQYF; D: -; V: TRBV20-1; size: -; length: 12; J: TRBJ2-7
DNA: TGTGCCAGCAGTACCCGGTCGGGACAGGGGGTGGGATACAATGAGCAGTTCTTC; CDR3: CASSTRSGQGVGYNEQFF; D: TRBD1; V: TRBV6-5; size: -; length: 18; J: TRBJ2-1
DNA: TGTGCCAGCAGTGAATTTGCGTTCTACGAGCAGTACTTC; CDR3: CASSEFAFYEQYF; D: -; V: TRBV6-1; size: few; length: 13; J: TRBJ2-7
DNA: TGCAGTGCTATATCGGGGGACAAGATCCAAGAGACCCAGTACTTC; CDR3: CSAISGDKIQETQYF; D: -; V: TRBV20-1; size: -; length: 15; J: TRBJ2-5
DNA: TGTGCCTGGAGTTTGCGGCCAAGGAATGAAAAACTGTTTTTT; CDR3: CAWSLRPRNEKLFF; D: -; V: TRBV30; size: -; length: 14; J: TRBJ1-4